Below, 9 T cell receptor beta chains from the same sample are listed, as sequenced in a study of cytomegalovirus exposure and HLA in healthy donors. With 60 Vbeta and 13 Jbeta primers, the PCR was carried out. Generated by immunoSEQ multiplex PCR, the TCRdb table keeps only in-frame clones and is missing some. The data show over 150,000 clones, 70% to 80% seen once. The sample consisted of PBMCs. These receptors were obtained from a man under 40 in good health and CMV-seropositive.

The V gene is TRBV27, the J gene TRBJ2-7; no definite D call. V was trimmed by 5 bases and J by 4 bases, leaving 15 bases between them. The germline gives CDR1 MNHEY, CDR2 SMNVEV (reference sequence). The CDR3 loop spans 14 amino acids. CDR3 loop: CASSTKLGTYEQYF. In DNA, the CDR3 is TGTGCCAGCAGTACTAAATTGGGTACTTACGAGCAGTACTTC.

The chain couples TRBV28 to TRBJ2-4, with a weak D call TRBD2 (6 bases). There are 14 residues in the CDR3. Germline CDR1 MDHEN, CDR2 SYDVKM. The ends were cut back, 5 bases at V and 4 bases at J, with 12 bases in the middle. CDR3 loop: CASSPQGLKNIQYF. Here the CDR3 DNA reads TGTGCCAGCAGTCCTCAGGGACTGAAAAACATTCAGTACTTC.

This clone was detected a few times. V is TRBV4-2 and J is TRBJ1-3; D uncertain. The CDR3 is made up of 16 amino acids. V shed 4 bases and J shed 2 bases, with 15 bases lying between them. Germline loops: CDR1 LGHNA, CDR2 YNFKEQ. In DNA form, the CDR3 reads TGTGCCAGCAGCCTCAGGAGGCCTGGGGCTGGAAACACCATATATTTT. It yields the protein CASSLRRPGAGNTIYF.

The chain employs TRBV28 and TRBJ2-7, with TRBD1 matching over 8 bases. CDR1 and CDR2 from the germline V gene are MDHEN and SYDVKM. The junction had 5 bases not matched to a gene; V was cut back by 1 base and J by 3 bases. This CDR3 is built from 15 residues. This chain's CDR3 is CASSLSRTGSYEQYF. The CDR3 DNA is TGTGCCAGCAGTTTATCCAGGACAGGGAGCTACGAGCAGTACTTC.

The rearrangement links TRBV2 to TRBJ2-7, with D possibly TRBD2 on 5 matching bases. Trimming cost V 3 bases and J 6 bases, with 6 bases left between them. The CDR3 totals 11 residues. Germline V lookup: CDR1 SNHLY, CDR2 FYNNEI. The CDR3, as DNA: TGTGCCAGCAGTGAGGCGGGCGAGCAGTACTTC. It translates to CASSEAGEQYF.

The chain carries TRBV18 and TRBJ2-6; 8 bases are shared with TRBD1. The V gene end was trimmed by 2 bases and the J gene end by 4 bases; junction bases not matched to a gene: 7. Looked up from germline, CDR1 is KGHSH and CDR2 is LQKENI. The CDR3 has 17 amino acids. The DNA for the CDR3 is TGTGCCAGCTCACCATACGGACAGGGTTCGGGGGCCAACGTCCTGACTTTC. Translated: CASSPYGQGSGANVLTF.

V usage is TRBV7-9 and J usage is TRBJ2-3; D gene unclear. From germline, CDR1 is SEHNR and CDR2 FQNEAQ (reference sequence). Trimming took off 1 base at V and 0 bases at J, with 11 bases between the two ends. The CDR3 loop spans 16 amino acids. CDR3 sequence reads: CASSLGSDPSTDTQYF. CDR3 DNA: TGTGCCAGCAGCTTAGGGAGCGACCCGAGCACAGATACGCAGTATTTT.

The CDR3 spells CASSRVDEKLFF. The CDR3 bases are TGTGCCAGCAGCCGGGTTGATGAAAAACTGTTTTTT. V usage is TRBV5-6 and J usage is TRBJ1-4; unclear D gene. V lost 4 bases and J 6 bases, leaving 7 bases between the germline ends. The CDR3 spans 12 residues. Germline V CDR1 and CDR2: SGHDT, YYEEEE.

The CDR3 region has the DNA TGTGCCAGCAGGCCACAGGGGACGAGAAATCAGCCCCAGCATTTT. Translated, it gives CASRPQGTRNQPQHF. This sequence joins TRBV28 and TRBJ1-5; 7 bases align to TRBD1. The CDR3 is 15 residues long. In germline, CDR1 is MDHEN, CDR2 SYDVKM. Trimming cost V 6 bases and J 4 bases; bases outside gene matches: 9.